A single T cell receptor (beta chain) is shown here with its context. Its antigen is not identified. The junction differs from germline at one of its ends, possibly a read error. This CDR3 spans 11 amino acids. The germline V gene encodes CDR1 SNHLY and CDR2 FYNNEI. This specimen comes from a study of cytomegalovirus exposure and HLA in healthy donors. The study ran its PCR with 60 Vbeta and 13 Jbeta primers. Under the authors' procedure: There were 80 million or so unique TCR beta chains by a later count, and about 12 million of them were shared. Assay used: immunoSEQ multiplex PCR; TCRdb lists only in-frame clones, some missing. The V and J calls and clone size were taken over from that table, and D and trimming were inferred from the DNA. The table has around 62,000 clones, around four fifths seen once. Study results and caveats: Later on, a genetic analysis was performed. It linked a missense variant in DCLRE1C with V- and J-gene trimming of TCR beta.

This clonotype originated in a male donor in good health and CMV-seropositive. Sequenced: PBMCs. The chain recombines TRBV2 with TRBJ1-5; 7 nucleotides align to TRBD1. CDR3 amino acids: CASSLRGPKHF. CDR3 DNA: TGTGCCAGCAGCTTGAGGGGGCCCAAGCATTTT.